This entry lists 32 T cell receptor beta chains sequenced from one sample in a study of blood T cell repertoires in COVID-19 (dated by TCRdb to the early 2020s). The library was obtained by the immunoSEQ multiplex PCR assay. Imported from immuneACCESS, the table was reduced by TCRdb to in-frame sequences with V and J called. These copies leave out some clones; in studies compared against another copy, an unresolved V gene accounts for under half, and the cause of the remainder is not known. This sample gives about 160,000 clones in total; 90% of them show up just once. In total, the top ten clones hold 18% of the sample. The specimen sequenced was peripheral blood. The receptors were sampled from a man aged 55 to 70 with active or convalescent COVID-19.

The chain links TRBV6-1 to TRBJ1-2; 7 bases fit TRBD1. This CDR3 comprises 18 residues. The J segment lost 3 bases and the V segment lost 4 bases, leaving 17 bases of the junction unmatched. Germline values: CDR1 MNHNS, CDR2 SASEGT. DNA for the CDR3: TGTGCCAGCAGTGGACACACTTTCTCGGGACAGCTATACTATGGCTACACCTTC. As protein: CASSGHTFSGQLYYGYTF.

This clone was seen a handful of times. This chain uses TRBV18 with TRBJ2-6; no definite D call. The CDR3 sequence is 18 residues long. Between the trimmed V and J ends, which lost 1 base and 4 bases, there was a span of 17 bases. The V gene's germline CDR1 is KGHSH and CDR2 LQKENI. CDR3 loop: CASSPLDTPASGANVLTF. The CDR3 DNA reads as TGTGCCAGCTCACCACTCGACACCCCCGCCTCGGGGGCCAACGTCCTGACTTTC.

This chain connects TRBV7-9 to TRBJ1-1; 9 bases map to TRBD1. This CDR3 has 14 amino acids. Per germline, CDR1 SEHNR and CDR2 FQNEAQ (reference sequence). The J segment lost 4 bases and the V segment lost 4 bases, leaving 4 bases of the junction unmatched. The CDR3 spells CASSYPDRGTEAFF. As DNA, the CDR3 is TGTGCCAGCAGCTACCCGGACAGGGGCACTGAAGCTTTCTTT.

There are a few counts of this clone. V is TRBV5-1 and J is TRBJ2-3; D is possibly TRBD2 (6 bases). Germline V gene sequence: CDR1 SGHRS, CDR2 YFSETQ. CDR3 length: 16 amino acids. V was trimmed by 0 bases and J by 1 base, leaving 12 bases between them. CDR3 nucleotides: TGCGCCAGCAGCTTGGCGGCGGGATTGGGCACAGATACGCAGTATTTT. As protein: CASSLAAGLGTDTQYF.

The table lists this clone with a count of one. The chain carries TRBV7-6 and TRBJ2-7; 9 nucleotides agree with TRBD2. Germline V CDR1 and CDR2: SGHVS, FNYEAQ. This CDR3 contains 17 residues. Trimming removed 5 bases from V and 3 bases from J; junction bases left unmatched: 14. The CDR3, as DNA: TGTGCCAGCAGCCCCGTGGGCCGACTAGCGGATGACTACGAGCAGTACTTC. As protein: CASSPVGRLADDYEQYF.

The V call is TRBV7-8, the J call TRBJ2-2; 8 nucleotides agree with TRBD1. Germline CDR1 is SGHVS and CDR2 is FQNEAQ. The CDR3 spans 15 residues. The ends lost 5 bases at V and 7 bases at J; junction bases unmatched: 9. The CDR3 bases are TGTGCCAGCAGCCCAATCAGACAGGGGAGCGGGGAGCTGTTTTTT. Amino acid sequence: CASSPIRQGSGELFF.

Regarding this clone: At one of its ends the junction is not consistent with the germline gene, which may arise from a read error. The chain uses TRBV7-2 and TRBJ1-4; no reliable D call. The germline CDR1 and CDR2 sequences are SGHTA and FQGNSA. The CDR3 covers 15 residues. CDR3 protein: CASSQGPSTIEKLFF. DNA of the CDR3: TGTGCCAGCAGCCAAGGCCCATCAACTATTGAAAAACTGTTTTTT.

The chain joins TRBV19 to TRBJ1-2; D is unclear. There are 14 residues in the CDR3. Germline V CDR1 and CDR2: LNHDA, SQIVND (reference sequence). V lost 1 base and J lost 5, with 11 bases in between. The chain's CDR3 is CASSIGGERYGYTF. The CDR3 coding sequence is TGTGCCAGTAGTATAGGGGGAGAGAGGTATGGCTACACCTTC.

As DNA, the CDR3 is TGTGCCAGCAGCTTCTCCACGGACTCGTTTGGCTACACCTTC. Its translation is CASSFSTDSFGYTF. The chain links TRBV7-9 to TRBJ1-2; D unresolved. The germline CDR1 and CDR2 sequences are SEHNR and FQNEAQ (reference sequence). The V gene lost 3 bases and the J gene lost 7 bases, with 15 bases spanning the gap. The length of the CDR3 is 14 residues.

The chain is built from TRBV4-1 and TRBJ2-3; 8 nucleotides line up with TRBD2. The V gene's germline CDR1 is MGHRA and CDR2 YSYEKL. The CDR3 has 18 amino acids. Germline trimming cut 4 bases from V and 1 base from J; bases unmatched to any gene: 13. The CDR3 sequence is CASSLPIEMTSGTDTQYF. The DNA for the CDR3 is TGCGCCAGCAGCCTACCAATTGAGATGACTAGCGGCACAGATACGCAGTATTTT.

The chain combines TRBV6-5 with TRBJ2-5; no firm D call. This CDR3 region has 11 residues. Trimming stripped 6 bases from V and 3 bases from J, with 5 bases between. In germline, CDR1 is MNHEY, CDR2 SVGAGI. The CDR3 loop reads CASSQKETQYF. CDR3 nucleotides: TGTGCCAGCAGCCAAAAAGAGACCCAGTACTTC.

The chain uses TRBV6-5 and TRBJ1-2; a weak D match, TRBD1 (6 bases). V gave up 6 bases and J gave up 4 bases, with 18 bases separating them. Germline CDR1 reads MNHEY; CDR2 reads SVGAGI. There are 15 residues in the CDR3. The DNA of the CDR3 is TGTGCCAGCAGCCCAGAGGGGGGGTTACGCTATGGCTACACCTTC. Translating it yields CASSPEGGLRYGYTF.

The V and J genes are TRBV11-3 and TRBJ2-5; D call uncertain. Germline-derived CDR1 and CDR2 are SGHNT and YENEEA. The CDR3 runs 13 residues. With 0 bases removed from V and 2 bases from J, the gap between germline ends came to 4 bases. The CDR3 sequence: CASSLEQQETQYF. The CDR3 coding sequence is TGTGCCAGCAGCTTAGAGCAGCAAGAGACCCAGTACTTC.

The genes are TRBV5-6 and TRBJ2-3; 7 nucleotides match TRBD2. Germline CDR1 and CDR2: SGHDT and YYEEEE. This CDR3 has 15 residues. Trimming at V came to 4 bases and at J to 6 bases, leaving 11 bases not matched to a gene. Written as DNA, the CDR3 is TGTGCCAGCAGCCCGACTAGCTCACGGGGGGATACGCAGTATTTT. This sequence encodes CASSPTSSRGDTQYF.

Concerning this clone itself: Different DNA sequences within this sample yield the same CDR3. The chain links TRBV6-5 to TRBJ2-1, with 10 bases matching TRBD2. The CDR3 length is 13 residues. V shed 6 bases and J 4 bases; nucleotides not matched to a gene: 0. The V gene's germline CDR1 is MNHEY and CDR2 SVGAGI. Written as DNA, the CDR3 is TGTGCCAGCAGGACTAGCGGGTACAATGAGCAGTTCTTC. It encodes CASRTSGYNEQFF.

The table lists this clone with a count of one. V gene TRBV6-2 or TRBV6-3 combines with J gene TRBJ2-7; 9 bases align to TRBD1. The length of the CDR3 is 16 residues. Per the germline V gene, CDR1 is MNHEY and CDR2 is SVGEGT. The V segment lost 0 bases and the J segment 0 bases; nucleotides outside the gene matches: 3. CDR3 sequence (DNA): TGTGCCAGCAGTTACTCTACAGGGGGCATCTCCTACGAGCAGTACTTC. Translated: CASSYSTGGISYEQYF.

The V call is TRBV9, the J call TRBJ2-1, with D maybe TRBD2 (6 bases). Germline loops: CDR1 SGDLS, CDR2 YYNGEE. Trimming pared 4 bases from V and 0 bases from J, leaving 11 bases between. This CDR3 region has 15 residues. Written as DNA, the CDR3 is TGTGCCAGCAGCTTTAGCGGCATCTCCTACAATGAGCAGTTCTTC. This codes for CASSFSGISYNEQFF.

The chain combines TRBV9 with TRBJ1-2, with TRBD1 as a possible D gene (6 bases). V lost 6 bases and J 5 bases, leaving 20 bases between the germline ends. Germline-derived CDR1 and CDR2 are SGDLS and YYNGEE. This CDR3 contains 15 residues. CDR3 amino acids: CASTPTGVAHYGYTF. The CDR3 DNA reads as TGTGCCAGCACCCCGACAGGCGTAGCCCATTATGGCTACACCTTC.

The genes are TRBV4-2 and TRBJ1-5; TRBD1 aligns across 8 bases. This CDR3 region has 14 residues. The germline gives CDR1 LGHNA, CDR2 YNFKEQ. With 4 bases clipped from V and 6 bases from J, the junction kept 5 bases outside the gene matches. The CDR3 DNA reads TGTGCCAGCAGCCCAAACAGGGGGGGTCAGCCCCAGCATTTT. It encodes CASSPNRGGQPQHF.

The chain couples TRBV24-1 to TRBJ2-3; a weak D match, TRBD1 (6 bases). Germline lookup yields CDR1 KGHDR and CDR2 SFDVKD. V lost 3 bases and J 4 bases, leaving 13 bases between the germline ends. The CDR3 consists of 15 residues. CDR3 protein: CATSDNQQGSDTQYF. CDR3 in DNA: TGTGCCACCAGTGATAACCAACAGGGCTCAGATACGCAGTATTTT.

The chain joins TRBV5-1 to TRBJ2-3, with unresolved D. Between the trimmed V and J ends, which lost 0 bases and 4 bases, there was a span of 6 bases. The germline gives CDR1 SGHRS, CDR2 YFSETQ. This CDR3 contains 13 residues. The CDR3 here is CASSLGPSDTQYF. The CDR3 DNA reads TGCGCCAGCAGCTTGGGGCCCTCAGATACGCAGTATTTT.

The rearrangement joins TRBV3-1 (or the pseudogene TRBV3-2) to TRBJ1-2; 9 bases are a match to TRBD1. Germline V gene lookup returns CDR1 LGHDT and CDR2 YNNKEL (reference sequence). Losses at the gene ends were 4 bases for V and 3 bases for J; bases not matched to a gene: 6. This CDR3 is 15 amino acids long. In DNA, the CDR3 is TGTGCCAGCAGCCTCACCGGGACAGGGTACTATGGCTACACCTTC. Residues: CASSLTGTGYYGYTF.

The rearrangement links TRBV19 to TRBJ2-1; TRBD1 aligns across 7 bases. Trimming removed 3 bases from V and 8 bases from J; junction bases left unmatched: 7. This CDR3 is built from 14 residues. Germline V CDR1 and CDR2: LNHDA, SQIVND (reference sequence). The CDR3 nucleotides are TGTGCCAGTAGTATCTCTACACAGGGGTATGAGCAGTTCTTC. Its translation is CASSISTQGYEQFF.

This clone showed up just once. The CDR3 region is CASTPGQGDYGYTF. The CDR3 nucleotides are TGTGCCAGCACCCCGGGACAGGGCGACTATGGCTACACCTTC. This rearrangement joins TRBV6-6 to TRBJ1-2; 9 positions agree with TRBD1. The ends lost 7 bases at V and 3 bases at J; junction bases unmatched: 6. CDR1 MNHNY and CDR2 SVGAGI come from the germline V gene (reference sequence). The CDR3 is 14 residues long.

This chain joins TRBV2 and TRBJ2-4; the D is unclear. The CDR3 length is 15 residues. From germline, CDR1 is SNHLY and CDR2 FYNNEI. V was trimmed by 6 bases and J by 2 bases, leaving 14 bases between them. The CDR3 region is CASSARSLPKNIQYF. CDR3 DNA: TGTGCCAGCAGCGCACGTAGTCTCCCCAAAAACATTCAGTACTTC.

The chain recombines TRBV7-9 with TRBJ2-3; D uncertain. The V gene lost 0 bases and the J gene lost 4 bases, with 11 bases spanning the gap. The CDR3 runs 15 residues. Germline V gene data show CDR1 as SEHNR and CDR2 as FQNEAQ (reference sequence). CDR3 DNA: TGTGCCAGCAGCTTAGCAGTAGCTAGTTCAGATACGCAGTATTTT. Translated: CASSLAVASSDTQYF.

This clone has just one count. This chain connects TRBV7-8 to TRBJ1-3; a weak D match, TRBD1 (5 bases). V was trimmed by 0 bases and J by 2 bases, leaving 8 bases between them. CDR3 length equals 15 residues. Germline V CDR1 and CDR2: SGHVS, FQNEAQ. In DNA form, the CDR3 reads TGTGCCAGCAGCTTAGCCAGGGCAGCTGGAAACACCATATATTTT. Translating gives CASSLARAAGNTIYF.

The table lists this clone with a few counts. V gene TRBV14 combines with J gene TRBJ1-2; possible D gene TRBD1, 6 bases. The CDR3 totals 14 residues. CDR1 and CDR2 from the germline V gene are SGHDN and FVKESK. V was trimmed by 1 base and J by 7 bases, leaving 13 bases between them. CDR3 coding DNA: TGTGCCAGCAGCCAAGCCGGGGGGCCGGGTGGCTACACCTTC. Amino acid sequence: CASSQAGGPGGYTF.

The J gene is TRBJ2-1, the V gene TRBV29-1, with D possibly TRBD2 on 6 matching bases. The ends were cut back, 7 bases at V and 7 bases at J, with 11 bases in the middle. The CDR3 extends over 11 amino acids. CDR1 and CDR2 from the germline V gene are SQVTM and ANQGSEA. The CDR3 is CSAGRGNEQFF. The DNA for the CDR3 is TGCAGCGCCGGGAGAGGAAATGAGCAGTTCTTC.

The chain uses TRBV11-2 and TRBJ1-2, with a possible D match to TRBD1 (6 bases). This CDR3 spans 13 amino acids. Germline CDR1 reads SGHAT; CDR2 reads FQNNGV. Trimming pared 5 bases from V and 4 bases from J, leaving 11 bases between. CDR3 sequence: CASSPQGGYGYTF. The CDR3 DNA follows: TGTGCCAGCAGCCCCCAAGGGGGCTATGGCTACACCTTC.

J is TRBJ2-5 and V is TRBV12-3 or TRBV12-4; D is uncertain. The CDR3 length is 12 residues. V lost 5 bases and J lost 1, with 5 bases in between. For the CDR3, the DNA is TGTGCCAGCAGTCAGGTCCAAGAGACCCAGTACTTC. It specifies CASSQVQETQYF.

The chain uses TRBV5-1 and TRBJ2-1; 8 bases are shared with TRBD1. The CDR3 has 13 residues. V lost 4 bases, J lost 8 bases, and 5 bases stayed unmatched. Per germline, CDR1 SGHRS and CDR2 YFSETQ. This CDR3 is CASSGQGSYEQFF. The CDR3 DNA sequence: TGCGCCAGCAGCGGACAGGGTAGCTATGAGCAGTTCTTC.